The clone carrying this T cell receptor beta chain was detected only a few times. A much larger clonotype is one base distant, so this may be a read error. These data originate in a study of tumor-infiltrating lymphocytes in oesophageal squamous cell carcinoma. TCRdb reanalysed the PCR reads using MiXCR and keeps one entry per CDR3 protein. The sample has just under 20,000 distinct CDR3 sequences; roughly two fifths are singletons. This TCR derives from a male donor with esophageal squamous cell carcinoma. Input material: esophageal tumor tissue.

CDR3 in DNA: TGCAGTGCTTTCGCCCGGGACAGGGGTATGGGTGAGCAGTACTTC. It encodes CSAFARDRGMGEQYF. This sequence joins TRBV20-1 and TRBJ2-1; 10 bases align to TRBD1. The J call may be mistaken, given a closer DNA end match to TRBJ2-7. The germline V gene has CDR1 DFQATT and CDR2 SNEGSKA (reference sequence). CDR3 length equals 15 residues.